The clone carrying this TCR beta chain was counted at least ten times. Germline CDR1 reads SGHRS; CDR2 reads YFSETQ. Trimming shortened V by 4 bases and J by 0 bases, and 10 bases separated the two germline ends. The CDR3 runs 14 residues. 5'RACE template switching added a universal primer site and UMIs to TCR cDNA. One entry per CDR3 protein results from TCRdb running MiXCR on the 5' RACE reads. The table has over 20,000 distinct CDR3 sequences, less than 7% seen once. The data belong to a study of T cells after yellow fever vaccination. Study results and limitations: Almost all vaccine-responding clonotypes went undetected in sorted memory subsets on day 0. At 95% to 98% for CD4 and about 87% for CD8, most primary-vaccination clones showed up again after the booster.

This chain connects TRBV5-1 to TRBJ1-2, with D perhaps TRBD1 (5 bases). This specimen consisted of PBMCs, either bulk or a sorted T-cell subset (CD4+, CD8+, memory, or dextramer-sorted; not recorded which), obtained 15 days after the yellow fever booster vaccination. The receptor's source is a man aged 30 to 45 who received the YFV17D yellow fever vaccine. The DNA of the CDR3 is TGCGCCAGCAGCCCGGGGGGGACTAACTATGGCTACACCTTC. Amino acids: CASSPGGTNYGYTF.